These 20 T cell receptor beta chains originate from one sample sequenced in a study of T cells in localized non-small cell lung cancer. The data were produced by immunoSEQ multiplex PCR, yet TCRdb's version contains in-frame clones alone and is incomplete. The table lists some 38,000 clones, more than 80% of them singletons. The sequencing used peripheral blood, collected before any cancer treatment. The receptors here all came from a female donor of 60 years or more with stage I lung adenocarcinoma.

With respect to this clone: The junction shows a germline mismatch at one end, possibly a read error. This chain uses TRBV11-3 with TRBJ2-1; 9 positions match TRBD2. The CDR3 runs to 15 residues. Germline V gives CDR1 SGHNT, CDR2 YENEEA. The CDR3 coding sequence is TGTGCCAGCAGCCTAGAAGGGACGGCGGGGGGGATGCAGTTCTTC. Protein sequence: CASSLEGTAGGMQFF. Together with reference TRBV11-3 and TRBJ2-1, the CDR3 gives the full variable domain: EAGVVQSPRYKIIEKKQPVAFWCNPISGHNTLYWYLQNLGQGPELLIRYENEEAVDDSQLPKDRFSAERLKGVDSTLKIQPAELGDSAVYLCASSLEGTAGGMQFFGPGTRLTVL.

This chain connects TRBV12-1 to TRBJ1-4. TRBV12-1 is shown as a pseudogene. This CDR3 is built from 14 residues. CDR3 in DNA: TGTGCCAGCAGCTTTTACGAGGGGGGGGAAAAACTGTTTTTT. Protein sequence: CASSFYEGGEKLFF.

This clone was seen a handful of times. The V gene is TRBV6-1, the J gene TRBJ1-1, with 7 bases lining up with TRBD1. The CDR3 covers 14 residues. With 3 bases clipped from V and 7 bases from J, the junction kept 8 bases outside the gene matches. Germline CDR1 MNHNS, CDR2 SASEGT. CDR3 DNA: TGTGCCAGCAGTGAGCGGACAGGAGATTTTGAAGCTTTCTTT. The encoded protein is CASSERTGDFEAFF.

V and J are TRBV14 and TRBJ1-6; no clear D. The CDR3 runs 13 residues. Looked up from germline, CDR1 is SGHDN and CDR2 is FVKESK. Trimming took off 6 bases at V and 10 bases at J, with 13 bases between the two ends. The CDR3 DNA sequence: TGTGCCAGCAGTCGAGGCGGTAAATCACCCCTCCACTTT. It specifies CASSRGGKSPLHF. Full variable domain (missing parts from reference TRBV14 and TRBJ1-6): EAGVTQFPSHSVIEKGQTVTLRCDPISGHDNLYWYRRVMGKEIKFLLHFVKESKQDESGMPNNRFLAERTGGTYSTLKVQPAELEDSGVYFCASSRGGKSPLHFGNGTRLTVT.

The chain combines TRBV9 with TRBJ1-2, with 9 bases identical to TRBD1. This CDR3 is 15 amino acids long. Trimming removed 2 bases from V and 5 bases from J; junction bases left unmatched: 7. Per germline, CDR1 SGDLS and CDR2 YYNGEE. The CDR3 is CASSVGQGTGYGYTF. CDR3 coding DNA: TGTGCCAGCAGCGTGGGACAGGGAACGGGGTATGGCTACACCTTC.

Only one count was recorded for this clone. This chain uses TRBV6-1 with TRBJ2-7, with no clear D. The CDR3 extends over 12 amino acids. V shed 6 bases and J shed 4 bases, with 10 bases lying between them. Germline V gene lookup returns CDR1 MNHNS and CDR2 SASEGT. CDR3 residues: CASRVTQYEQYF. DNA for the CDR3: TGTGCCAGCAGAGTGACACAGTACGAGCAGTACTTC.

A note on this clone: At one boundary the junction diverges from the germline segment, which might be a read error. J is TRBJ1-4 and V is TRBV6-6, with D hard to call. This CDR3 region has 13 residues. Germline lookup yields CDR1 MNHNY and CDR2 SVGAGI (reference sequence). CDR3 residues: CASSSQDNEKLFF. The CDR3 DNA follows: TGTGCCAGCAGTTCCCAGGATAATGAGAAACTGTTTTTT.

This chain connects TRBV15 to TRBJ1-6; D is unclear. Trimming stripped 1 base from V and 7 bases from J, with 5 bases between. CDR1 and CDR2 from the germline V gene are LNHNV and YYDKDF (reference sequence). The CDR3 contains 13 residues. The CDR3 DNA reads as TGTGCCACCAGCAGAGTTGGGAATTCACCCCTCCACTTT. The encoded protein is CATSRVGNSPLHF.

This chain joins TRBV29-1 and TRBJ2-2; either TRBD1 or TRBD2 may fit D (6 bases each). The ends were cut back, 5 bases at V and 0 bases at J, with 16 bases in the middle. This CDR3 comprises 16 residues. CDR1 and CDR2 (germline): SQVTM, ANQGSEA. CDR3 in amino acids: CSVSPGGLTNTGELFF. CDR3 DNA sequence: TGCAGCGTTTCTCCTGGGGGGCTGACGAACACCGGGGAGCTGTTTTTT.

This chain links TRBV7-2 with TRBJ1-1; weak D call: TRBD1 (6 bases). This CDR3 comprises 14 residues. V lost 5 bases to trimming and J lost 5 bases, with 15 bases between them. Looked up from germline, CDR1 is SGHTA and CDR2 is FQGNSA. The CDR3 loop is CASSPTGFGTEAFF. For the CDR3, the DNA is TGTGCCAGCAGCCCAACAGGGTTTGGGACTGAAGCTTTCTTT.

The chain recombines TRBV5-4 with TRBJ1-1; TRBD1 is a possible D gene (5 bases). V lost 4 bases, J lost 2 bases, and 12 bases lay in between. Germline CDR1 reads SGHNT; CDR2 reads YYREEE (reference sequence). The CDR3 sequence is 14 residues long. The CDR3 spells CASSGDPENTEAFF. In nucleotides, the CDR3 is TGTGCCAGCAGCGGGGACCCTGAAAACACTGAAGCTTTCTTT.

This CDR3 reads CASSPPNHPGIYEQYF. CDR3 sequence (DNA): TGTGCCAGCAGTCCCCCCAATCATCCGGGGATCTACGAGCAGTACTTC. This sequence joins TRBV27 and TRBJ2-7; tentative D call: TRBD2 (5 bases). Deletions cut 5 bases from V and 3 bases from J, with 20 bases between. Germline assignment: CDR1 MNHEY and CDR2 SMNVEV (reference sequence). The CDR3 contains 16 residues.

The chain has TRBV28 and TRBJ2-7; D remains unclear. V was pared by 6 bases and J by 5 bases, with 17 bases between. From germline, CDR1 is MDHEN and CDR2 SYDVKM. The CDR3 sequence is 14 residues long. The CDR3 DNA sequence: TGTGCCAGCAGCTCGGGCCCCCCACTGCACGAGCAGTACGTC. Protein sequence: CASSSGPPLHEQYV.

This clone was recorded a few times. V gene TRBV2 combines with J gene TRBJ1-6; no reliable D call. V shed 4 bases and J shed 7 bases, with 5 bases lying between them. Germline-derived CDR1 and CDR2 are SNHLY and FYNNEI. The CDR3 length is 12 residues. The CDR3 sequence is CASSGENSPLHF. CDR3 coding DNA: TGTGCCAGCAGTGGGGAGAATTCACCCCTCCACTTT.

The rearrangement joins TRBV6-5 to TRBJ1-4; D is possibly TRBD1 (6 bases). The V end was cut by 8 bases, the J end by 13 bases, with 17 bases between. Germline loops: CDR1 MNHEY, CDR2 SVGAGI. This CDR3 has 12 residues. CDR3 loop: CASGPGGVGLFF. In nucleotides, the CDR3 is TGTGCCAGCGGCCCGGGGGGCGTTGGACTGTTTTTT.

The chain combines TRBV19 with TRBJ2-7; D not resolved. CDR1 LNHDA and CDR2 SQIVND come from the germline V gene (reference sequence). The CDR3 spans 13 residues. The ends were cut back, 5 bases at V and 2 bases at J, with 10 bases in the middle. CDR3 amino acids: CASSLGSPYEQYF. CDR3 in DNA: TGTGCCAGTAGTCTTGGGTCACCCTACGAGCAGTACTTC.

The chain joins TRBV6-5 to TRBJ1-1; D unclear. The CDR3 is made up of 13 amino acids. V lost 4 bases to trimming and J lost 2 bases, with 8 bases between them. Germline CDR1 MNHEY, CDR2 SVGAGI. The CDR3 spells CASSSTYNTEAFF. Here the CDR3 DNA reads TGTGCCAGCAGTTCGACATATAACACTGAAGCTTTCTTT.

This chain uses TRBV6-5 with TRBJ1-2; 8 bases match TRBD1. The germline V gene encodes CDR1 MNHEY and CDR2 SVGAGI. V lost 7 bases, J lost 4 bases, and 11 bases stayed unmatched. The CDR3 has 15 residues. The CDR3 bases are TGTGCCAGCACTAAAAGGGGAACAGGGGGCTATGGCTACACCTTC. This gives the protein CASTKRGTGGYGYTF.

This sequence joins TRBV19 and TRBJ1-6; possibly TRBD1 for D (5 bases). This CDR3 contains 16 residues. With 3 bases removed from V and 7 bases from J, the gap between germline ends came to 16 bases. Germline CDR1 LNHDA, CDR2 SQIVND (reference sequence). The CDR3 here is CASSIRGGALNSPLHF. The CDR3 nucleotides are TGTGCCAGTAGTATCCGTGGAGGGGCTCTGAATTCACCCCTCCACTTT.

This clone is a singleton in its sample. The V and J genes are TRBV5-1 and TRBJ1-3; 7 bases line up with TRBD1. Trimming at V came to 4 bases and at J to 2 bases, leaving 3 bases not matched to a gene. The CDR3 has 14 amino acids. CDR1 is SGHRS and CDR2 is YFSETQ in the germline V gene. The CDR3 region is CASSTQGAGNTIYF. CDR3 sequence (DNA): TGCGCCAGCAGCACGCAGGGGGCTGGAAACACCATATATTTT.